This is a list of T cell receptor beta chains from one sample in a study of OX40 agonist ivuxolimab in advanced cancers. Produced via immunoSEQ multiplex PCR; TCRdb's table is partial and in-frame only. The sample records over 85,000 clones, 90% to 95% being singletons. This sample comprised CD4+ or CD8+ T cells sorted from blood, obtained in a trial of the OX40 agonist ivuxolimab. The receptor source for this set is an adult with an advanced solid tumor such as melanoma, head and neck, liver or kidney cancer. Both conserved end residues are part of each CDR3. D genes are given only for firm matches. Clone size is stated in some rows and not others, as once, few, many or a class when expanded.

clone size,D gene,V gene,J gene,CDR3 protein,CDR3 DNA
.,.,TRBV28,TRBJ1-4,CASSYSTNEKLFF,TGTGCCAGCAGTTATTCAACTAATGAAAAACTGTTTTTT
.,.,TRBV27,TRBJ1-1,CASSPRRAGAEAFF,TGTGCCAGCAGTCCTCGCAGGGCAGGGGCTGAAGCTTTCTTT
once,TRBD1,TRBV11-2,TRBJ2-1,CASSLGTGGNEQFF,TGTGCCAGCAGCTTGGGGACAGGGGGCAATGAGCAGTTCTTC
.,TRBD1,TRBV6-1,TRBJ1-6,CASSANGGTGVWSPLHF,TGTGCCAGCAGTGCAAACGGCGGGACAGGGGTTTGGTCACCCCTCCACTTT
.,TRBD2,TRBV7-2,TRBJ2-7,CASSLISGNYEQYF,TGTGCCAGCAGCCTAATTAGCGGGAACTACGAGCAGTACTTC
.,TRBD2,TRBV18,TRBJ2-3,CASSRGARDGRETRTDTQYF,TGTGCCAGCTCACGGGGCGCTCGGGACGGGCGGGAGACTCGCACAGATACGCAGTATTTT
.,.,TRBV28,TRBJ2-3,CASREKTGTSTDTQYF,TGTGCCAGCAGAGAAAAGACAGGGACTAGCACAGATACGCAGTATTTT
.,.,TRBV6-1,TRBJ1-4,CASSERMGATNEKLFF,TGTGCCAGCAGTGAAAGGATGGGTGCAACTAATGAAAAACTGTTTTTT
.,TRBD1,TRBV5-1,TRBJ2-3,CASSRDRAPDTQYF,TGCGCCAGCAGTCGGGACAGGGCACCAGATACGCAGTATTTT
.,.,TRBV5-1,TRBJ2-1,CASSLEGSYNEQFF,TGCGCCAGCAGCTTGGAAGGGTCCTACAATGAGCAGTTCTTC
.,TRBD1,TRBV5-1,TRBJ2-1,CASSSGTGYNEQFF,TGCGCCAGCAGCTCCGGGACAGGGTACAATGAGCAGTTCTTC
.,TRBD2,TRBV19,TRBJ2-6,CASSIGRTSGRAPVLTF,TGTGCCAGTAGTATAGGTAGGACTAGCGGGAGGGCACCCGTCCTGACTTTC
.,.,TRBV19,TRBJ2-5,CASSRERARGETQYF,TGTGCCAGTAGCCGGGAGCGGGCCCGAGGGGAGACCCAGTACTTC
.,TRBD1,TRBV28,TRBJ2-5,CASRKQGARETQYF,TGTGCCAGCAGAAAACAGGGGGCGCGAGAGACCCAGTACTTC
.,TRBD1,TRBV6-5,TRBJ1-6,CASTGGTGSLPLHF,TGTGCCAGCACCGGTGGGACAGGATCGTTACCCCTCCACTTT
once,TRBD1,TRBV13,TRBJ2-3,CASSLAGQGTDTQYF,TGTGCCAGCAGCTTAGCGGGACAGGGCACAGATACGCAGTATTTT
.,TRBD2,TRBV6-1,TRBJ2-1,CASSLREGPNEQFF,TGTGCCAGCAGTTTAAGGGAGGGCCCCAATGAGCAGTTCTTC
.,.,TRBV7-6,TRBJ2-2,CASSLAQGNTGELFF,TGTGCCAGCAGCTTAGCGCAAGGGAACACCGGGGAGCTGTTTTTT
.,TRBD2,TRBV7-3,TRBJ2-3,CASSVLAGASTDTQYF,TGTGCCAGCAGCGTCCTAGCGGGAGCGTCCACAGATACGCAGTATTTT
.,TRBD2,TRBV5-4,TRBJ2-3,CASSSRTSGRTDTQYF,TGTGCCAGCAGCTCCAGGACTAGCGGGAGAACAGATACGCAGTATTTT
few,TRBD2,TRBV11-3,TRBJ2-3,CASSFGLAGRTDTQYF,TGTGCCAGCAGCTTCGGACTAGCGGGACGCACAGATACGCAGTATTTT
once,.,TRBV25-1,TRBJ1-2,CASSPPTVTYGYTF,TGTGCCAGCAGTCCCCCGACGGTTACCTATGGCTACACCTTC
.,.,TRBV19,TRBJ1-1,CASSTGRLPNTEAFF,TGTGCCAGTAGTACAGGCCGCCTACCCAACACTGAAGCTTTCTTT
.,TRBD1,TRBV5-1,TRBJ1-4,CASSLVSGGDEKLFF,TGCGCCAGCAGCTTGGTTTCAGGGGGCGATGAAAAACTGTTTTTT
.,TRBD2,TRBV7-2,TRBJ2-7,CASSTWTSGIDNEQYF,TGTGCCAGCAGCACATGGACTAGCGGGATTGACAACGAGCAGTACTTC
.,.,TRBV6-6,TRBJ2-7,CASSKGSLSYEQYF,TGTGCCAGCAGTAAGGGTTCCCTCTCCTACGAGCAGTACTTC
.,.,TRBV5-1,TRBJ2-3,CASSFGNTDTQYF,TGCGCCAGCAGCTTCGGAAACACAGATACGCAGTATTTT
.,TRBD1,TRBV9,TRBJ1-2,CASSTQQGAEGYTF,TGTGCCAGCAGCACGCAACAGGGGGCGGAAGGCTACACCTTC
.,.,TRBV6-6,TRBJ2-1,CASSYRWKVNEQFF,TGTGCCAGCAGTTACAGGTGGAAGGTAAATGAGCAGTTCTTC